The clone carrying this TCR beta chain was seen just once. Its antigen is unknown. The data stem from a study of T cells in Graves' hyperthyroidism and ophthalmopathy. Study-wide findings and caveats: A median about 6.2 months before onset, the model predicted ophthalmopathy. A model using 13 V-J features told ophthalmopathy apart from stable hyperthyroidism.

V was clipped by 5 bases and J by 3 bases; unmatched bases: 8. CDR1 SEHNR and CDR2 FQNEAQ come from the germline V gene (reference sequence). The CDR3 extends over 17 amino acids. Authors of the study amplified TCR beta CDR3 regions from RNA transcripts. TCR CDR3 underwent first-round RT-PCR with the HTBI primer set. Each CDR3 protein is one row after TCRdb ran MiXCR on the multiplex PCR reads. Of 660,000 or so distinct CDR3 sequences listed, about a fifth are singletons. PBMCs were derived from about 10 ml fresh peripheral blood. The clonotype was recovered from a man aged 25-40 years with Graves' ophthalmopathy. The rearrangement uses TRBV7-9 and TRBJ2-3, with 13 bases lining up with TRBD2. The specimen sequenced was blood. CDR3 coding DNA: TGTGCCAGCAGCGCACTCGGGACTAGCGGGGATACAGATACGCAGTATTTT. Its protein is CASSALGTSGDTDTQYF.